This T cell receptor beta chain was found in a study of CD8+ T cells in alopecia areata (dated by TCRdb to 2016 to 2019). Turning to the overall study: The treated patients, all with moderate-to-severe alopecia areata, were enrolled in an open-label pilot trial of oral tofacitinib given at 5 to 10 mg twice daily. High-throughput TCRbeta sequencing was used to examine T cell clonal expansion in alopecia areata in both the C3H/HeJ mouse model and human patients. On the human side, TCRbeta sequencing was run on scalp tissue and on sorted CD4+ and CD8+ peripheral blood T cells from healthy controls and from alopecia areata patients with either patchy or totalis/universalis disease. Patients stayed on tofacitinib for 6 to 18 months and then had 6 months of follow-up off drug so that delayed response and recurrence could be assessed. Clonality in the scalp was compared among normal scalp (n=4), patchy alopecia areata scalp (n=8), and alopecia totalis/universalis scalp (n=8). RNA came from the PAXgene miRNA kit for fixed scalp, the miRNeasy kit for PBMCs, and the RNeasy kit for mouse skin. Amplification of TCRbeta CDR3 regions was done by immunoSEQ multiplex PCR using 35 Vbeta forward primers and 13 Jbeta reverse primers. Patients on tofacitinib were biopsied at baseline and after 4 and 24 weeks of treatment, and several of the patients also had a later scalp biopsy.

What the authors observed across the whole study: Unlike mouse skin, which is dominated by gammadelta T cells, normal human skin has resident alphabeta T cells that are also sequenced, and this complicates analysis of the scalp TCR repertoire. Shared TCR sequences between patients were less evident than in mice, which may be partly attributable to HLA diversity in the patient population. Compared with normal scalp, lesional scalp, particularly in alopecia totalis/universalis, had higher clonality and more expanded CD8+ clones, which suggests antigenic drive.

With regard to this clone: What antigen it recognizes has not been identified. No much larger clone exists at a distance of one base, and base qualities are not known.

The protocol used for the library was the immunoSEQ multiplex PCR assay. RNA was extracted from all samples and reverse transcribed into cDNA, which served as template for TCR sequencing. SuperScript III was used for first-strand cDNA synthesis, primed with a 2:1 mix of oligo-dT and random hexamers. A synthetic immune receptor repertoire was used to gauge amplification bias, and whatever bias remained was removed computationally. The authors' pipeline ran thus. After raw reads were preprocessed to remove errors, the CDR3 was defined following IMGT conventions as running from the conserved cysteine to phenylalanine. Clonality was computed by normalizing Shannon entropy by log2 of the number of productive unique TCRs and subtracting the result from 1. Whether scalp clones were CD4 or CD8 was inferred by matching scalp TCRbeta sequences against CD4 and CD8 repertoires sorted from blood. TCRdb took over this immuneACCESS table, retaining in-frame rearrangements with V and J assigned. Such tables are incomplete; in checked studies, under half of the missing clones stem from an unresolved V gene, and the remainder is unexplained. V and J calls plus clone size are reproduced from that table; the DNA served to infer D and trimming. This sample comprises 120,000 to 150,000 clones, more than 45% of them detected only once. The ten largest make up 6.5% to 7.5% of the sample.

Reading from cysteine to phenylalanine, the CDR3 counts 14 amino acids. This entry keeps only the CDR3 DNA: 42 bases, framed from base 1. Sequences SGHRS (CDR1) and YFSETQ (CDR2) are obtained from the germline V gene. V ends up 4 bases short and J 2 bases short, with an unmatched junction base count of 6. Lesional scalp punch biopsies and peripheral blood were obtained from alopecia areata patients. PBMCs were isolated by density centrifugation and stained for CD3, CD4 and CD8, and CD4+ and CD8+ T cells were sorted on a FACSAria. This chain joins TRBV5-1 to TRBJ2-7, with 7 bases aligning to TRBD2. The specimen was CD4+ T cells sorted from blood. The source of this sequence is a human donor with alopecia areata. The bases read TGCGCCAGCAGCCGGGAGGCCCAAACCTACGAGCAGTACTTC. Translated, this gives CASSREAQTYEQYF.